These 9 T cell receptor beta chains were sequenced from one sample in a study of blood T cell repertoires in COVID-19. Sequencing used immunoSEQ multiplex PCR; TCRdb keeps in-frame clones, though not all of them. This sample has 120,000 or so clones, with 70% to 90% found just once. Sequencing input: peripheral blood. These receptors were taken from a middle-aged man with acute or convalescent COVID-19.

J is TRBJ2-5 and V is TRBV7-2; D is ambiguous. CDR3 length equals 12 residues. V lost 5 bases to trimming and J lost 5 bases, with 9 bases between them. Germline V gene sequence: CDR1 SGHTA, CDR2 FQGNSA. The chain's CDR3 is CASSRPEETQYF. The CDR3 coding sequence is TGTGCCAGCAGCCGTCCGGAGGAGACCCAGTACTTC.

The J gene is TRBJ1-2, the V gene TRBV14; TRBD1 aligns across 7 bases. Per germline, CDR1 SGHDN and CDR2 FVKESK. The CDR3 extends over 12 amino acids. The junction had 2 bases not matched to a gene; V was cut back by 4 bases and J by 6 bases. The CDR3 here is CASSLGQNGYTF. The CDR3 DNA reads as TGTGCCAGCAGCCTGGGACAGAATGGCTACACCTTC.

The V call is TRBV11-3, the J call TRBJ2-7; 7 nucleotides agree with TRBD1. The CDR3 runs to 15 residues. Trimming removed 5 bases from V and 0 bases from J; junction bases left unmatched: 7. Per the germline V gene, CDR1 is SGHNT and CDR2 is YENEEA. The CDR3 here is CASSNRQGLSYEQYF. In DNA, the CDR3 is TGTGCCAGCAGCAACCGACAGGGTCTCTCCTACGAGCAGTACTTC.

The chain uses TRBV11-2 and TRBJ1-2, with unresolved D. The V gene's germline CDR1 is SGHAT and CDR2 FQNNGV. Trimming removed 0 bases from V and 2 bases from J, with 7 bases in between. The CDR3 length is 14 residues. The CDR3 DNA follows: TGTGCCAGCAGCTTAGACAGGAACAACTATGGCTACACCTTC. Protein: CASSLDRNNYGYTF.

This chain uses TRBV24-1 with TRBJ1-2; D not certain. The V gene lost 5 bases and the J gene lost 4 bases, with 7 bases spanning the gap. The CDR3 consists of 12 residues. CDR1 is KGHDR and CDR2 is SFDVKD in the germline V gene. This chain's CDR3 is CATSVAAYGYTF. The DNA for the CDR3 is TGTGCCACCAGTGTGGCGGCCTATGGCTACACCTTC.

This clone was seen just once. V and J are TRBV12-3 or TRBV12-4 and TRBJ2-7; weak D call: TRBD2 (6 bases). The CDR3 extends over 12 amino acids. Trimming left V 10 bases short and J 0 bases short, with 10 bases between. The CDR3 is CATSGDSYEQYF. In DNA form, the CDR3 reads TGTGCCACCTCGGGGGACTCCTACGAGCAGTACTTC.

The count of this clone is one. V usage is TRBV7-2 and J usage is TRBJ2-7; 8 bases are shared with TRBD2. Per germline, CDR1 SGHTA and CDR2 FQGNSA. The CDR3 contains 16 residues. Trimming cost V 4 bases and J 1 base; bases outside gene matches: 9. The CDR3, as DNA: TGTGCCAGCAGCTGGGTAACTAGCGGCGTTTCCTACGAGCAGTACTTC. It specifies CASSWVTSGVSYEQYF.

The rearrangement joins TRBV7-9 to TRBJ2-1; no definite D call. The length of the CDR3 is 11 residues. Germline CDR1 SEHNR, CDR2 FQNEAQ (reference sequence). Trimming removed 5 bases from V and 6 bases from J, with 5 bases in between. CDR3: CASSAPNEQFF. As DNA, the CDR3 is TGTGCCAGCAGCGCGCCCAATGAGCAGTTCTTC.

The chain couples TRBV6-5 to TRBJ1-6; D is undetermined. Germline assignment: CDR1 MNHEY and CDR2 SVGAGI. The CDR3 has 14 amino acids. V lost 5 bases to trimming and J lost 5 bases, with 10 bases between them. The CDR3 reads CASSSHINNSPLHF. The CDR3 DNA sequence: TGTGCCAGCAGTAGTCACATAAATAATTCACCCCTCCACTTT.